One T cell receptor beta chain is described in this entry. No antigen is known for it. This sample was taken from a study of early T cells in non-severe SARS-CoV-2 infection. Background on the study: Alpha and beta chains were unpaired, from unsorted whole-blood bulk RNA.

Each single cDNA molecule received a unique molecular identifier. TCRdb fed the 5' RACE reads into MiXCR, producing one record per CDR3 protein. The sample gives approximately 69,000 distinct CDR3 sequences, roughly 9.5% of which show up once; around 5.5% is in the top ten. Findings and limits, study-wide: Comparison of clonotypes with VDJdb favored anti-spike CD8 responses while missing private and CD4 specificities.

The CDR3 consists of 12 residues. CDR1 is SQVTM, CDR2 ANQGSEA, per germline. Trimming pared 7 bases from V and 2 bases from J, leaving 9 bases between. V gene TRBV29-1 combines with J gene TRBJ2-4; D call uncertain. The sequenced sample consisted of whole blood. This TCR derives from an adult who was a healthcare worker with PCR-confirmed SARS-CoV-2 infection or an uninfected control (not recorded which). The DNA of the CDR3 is TGCAGCGCAAGGTCCTCCAAAAACATTCAGTACTTC. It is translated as CSARSSKNIQYF.